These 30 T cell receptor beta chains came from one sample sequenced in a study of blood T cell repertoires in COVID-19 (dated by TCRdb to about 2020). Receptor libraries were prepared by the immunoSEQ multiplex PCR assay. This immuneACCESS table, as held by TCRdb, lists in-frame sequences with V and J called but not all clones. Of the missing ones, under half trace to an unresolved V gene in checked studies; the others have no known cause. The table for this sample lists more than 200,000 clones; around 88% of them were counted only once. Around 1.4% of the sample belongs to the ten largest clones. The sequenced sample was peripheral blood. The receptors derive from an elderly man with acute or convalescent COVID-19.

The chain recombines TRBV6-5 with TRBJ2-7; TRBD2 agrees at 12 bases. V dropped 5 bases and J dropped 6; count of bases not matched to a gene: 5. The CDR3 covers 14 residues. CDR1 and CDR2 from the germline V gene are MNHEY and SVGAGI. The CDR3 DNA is TGTGCCAGCAGTCTAGCGGGAGGGTGGCGCGAGCAGTACTTC. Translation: CASSLAGGWREQYF.

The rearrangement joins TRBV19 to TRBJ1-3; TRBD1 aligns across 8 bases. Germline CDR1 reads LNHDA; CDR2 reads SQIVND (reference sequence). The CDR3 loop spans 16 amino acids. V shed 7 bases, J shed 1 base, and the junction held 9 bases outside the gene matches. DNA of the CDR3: TGTGCCAGTAAGTTCGGACAGGGATTTTCTGGAAACACCATATATTTT. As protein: CASKFGQGFSGNTIYF.

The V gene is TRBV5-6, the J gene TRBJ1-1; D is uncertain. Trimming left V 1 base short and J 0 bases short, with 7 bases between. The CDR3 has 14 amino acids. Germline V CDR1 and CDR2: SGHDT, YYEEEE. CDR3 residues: CASSLYSVNTEAFF. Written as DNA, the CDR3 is TGTGCCAGCAGCTTGTATTCGGTGAACACTGAAGCTTTCTTT.

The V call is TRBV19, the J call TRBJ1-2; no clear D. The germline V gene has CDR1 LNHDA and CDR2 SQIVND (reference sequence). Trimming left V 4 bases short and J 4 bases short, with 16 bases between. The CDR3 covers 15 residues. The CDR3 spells CASSTVVGGGYGYTF. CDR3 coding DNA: TGTGCCAGTAGTACCGTCGTAGGAGGCGGCTATGGCTACACCTTC.

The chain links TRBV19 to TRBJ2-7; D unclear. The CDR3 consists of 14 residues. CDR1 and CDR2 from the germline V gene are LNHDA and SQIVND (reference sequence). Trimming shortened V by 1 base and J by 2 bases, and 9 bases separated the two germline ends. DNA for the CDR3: TGTGCCAGTAGTATAGGGGCCGGTACCTACGAGCAGTACTTC. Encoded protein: CASSIGAGTYEQYF. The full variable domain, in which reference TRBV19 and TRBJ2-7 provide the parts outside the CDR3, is DGGITQSPKYLFRKEGQNVTLSCEQNLNHDAMYWYRQDPGQGLRLIYYSQIVNDFQKGDIAEGYSVSREKKESFPLTVTSAQKNPTAFYLCASSIGAGTYEQYFGPGTRLTVT.

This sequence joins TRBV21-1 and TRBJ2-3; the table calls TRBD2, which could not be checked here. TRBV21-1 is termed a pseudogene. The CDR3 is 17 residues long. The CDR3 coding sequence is TGTGCCAGCAGCTCAAGCTGGGGGGGCGCTTTGACAGATACGCAGTATTTT. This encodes CASSSSWGGALTDTQYF.

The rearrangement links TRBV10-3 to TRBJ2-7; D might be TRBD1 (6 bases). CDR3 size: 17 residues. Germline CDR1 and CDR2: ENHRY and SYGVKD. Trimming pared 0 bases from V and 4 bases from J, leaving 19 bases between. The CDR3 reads CAISESDRTALTYEQYF. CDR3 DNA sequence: TGTGCCATCAGTGAGTCGGACCGGACAGCCTTGACTTACGAGCAGTACTTC.

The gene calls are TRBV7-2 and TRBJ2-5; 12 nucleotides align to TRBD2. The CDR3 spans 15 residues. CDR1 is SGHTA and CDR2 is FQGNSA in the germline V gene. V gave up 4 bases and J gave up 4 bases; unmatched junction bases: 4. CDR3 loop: CASSSQLAGGETQYF. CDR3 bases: TGTGCCAGCAGCTCCCAACTAGCGGGAGGAGAGACCCAGTACTTC.

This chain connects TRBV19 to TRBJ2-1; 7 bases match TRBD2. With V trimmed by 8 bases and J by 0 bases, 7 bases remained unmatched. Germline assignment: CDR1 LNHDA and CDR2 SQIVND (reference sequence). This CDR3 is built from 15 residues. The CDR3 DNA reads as TGTGCCAGTGGAGCAGCGGGATACTCCTACAATGAGCAGTTCTTC. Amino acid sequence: CASGAAGYSYNEQFF.

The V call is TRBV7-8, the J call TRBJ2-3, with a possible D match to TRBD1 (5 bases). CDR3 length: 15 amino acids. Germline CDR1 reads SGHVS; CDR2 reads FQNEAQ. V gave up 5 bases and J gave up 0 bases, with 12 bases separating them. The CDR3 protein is CASSPRALSTDTQYF. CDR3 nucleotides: TGTGCCAGCAGCCCCAGGGCCCTGAGCACAGATACGCAGTATTTT.

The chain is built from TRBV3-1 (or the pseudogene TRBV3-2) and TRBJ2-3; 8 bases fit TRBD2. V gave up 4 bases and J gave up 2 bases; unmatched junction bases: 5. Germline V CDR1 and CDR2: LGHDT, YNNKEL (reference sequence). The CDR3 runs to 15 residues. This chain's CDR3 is CASSPGRVDTDTQYF. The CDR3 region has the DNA TGTGCCAGCAGCCCCGGGAGGGTTGACACAGATACGCAGTATTTT.

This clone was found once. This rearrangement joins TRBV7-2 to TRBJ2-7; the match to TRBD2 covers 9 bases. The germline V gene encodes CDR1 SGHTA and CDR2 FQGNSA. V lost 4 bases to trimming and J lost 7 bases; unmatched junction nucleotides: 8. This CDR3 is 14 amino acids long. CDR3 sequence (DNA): TGTGCCAGCAGCTCGGCGGGGGGGCCGCGGGAGCAGTACTTC. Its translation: CASSSAGGPREQYF.

The CDR3 sequence is CASSVAGAALPGYTF. The CDR3 region has the DNA TGTGCCAGCAGCGTAGCAGGGGCGGCTCTTCCTGGCTACACCTTC. This rearrangement joins TRBV9 to TRBJ1-2, with D possibly matching TRBD1 (6 bases). The V end was cut by 0 bases, the J end by 7 bases, with 16 bases between. Germline V gene data show CDR1 as SGDLS and CDR2 as YYNGEE. The CDR3 consists of 15 residues.

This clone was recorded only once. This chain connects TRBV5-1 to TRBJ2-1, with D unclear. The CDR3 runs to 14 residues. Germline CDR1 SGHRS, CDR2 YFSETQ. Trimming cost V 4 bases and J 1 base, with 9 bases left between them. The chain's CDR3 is CASSTDNSYNEQFF. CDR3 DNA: TGCGCCAGCAGCACCGACAATTCCTACAATGAGCAGTTCTTC.

The CDR3: CASSQNTLYQETQYF. DNA of the CDR3: TGTGCCAGCTCACAAAATACACTATACCAAGAGACCCAGTACTTC. The J gene is TRBJ2-5, the V gene TRBV18; D call uncertain. Trimming cost V 4 bases and J 0 bases, with 12 bases left between them. Germline V gives CDR1 KGHSH, CDR2 LQKENI. The CDR3 totals 15 residues.

As DNA, the CDR3 is TGCGCCAGCAGTTCAACCGGGACAGCGAACACTGAAGCTTTCTTT. Translation gives CASSSTGTANTEAFF. The genes are TRBV5-1 and TRBJ1-1; the match to TRBD1 covers 7 bases. Germline V CDR1 and CDR2: SGHRS, YFSETQ. J was trimmed by 1 base and V by 5 bases; bases with no gene match: 8. CDR3 size: 15 residues.

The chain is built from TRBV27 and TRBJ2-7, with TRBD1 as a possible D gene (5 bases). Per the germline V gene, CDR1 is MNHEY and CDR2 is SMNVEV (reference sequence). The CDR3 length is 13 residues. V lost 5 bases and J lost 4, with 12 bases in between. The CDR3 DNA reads TGTGCCAGCAGTCCACAGGACGGTTACGAGCAGTACTTC. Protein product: CASSPQDGYEQYF.

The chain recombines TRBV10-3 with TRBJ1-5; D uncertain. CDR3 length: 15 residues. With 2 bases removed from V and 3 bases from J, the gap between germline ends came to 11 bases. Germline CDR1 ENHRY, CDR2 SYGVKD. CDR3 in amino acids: CAISEEEVLNQPQHF. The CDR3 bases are TGTGCCATCAGTGAGGAGGAGGTTCTCAATCAGCCCCAGCATTTT.

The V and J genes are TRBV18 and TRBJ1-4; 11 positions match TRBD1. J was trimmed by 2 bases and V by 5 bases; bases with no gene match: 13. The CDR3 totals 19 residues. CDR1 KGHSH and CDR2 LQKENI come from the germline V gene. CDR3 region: CASSTYAGTGGRTNEKLFF. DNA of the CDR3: TGTGCCAGCTCAACATACGCCGGGACAGGGGGGAGGACTAATGAAAAACTGTTTTTT.

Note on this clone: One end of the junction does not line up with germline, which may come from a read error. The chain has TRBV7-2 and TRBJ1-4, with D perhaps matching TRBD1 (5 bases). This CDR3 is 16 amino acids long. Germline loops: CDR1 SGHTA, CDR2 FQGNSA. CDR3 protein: CASSLEAQGLNEKLFF. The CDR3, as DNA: TGTGCCAGCAGTTTAGAAGCGCAGGGCCTAAATGAAAAACTGTTTTTT. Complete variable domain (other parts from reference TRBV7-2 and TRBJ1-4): GAGVSQSPSNKVTEKGKDVELRCDPISGHTALYWYRQSLGQGLEFLIYFQGNSAPDKSGLPSDRFSAERTGGSVSTLTIQRTQQEDSAVYLCASSLEAQGLNEKLFFGSGTQLSVL.

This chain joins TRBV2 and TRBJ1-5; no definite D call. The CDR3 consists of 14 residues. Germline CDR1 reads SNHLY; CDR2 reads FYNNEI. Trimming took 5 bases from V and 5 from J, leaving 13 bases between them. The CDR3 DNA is TGTGCCAGCAGTCTGCCCCCTAATCATCAGCCCCAGCATTTT. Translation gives CASSLPPNHQPQHF. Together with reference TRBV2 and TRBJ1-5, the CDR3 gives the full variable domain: EPEVTQTPSHQVTQMGQEVILRCVPISNHLYFYWYRQILGQKVEFLVSFYNNEISEKSEIFDDQFSVERPDGSNFTLKIRSTKLEDSAMYFCASSLPPNHQPQHFGDGTRLSIL.

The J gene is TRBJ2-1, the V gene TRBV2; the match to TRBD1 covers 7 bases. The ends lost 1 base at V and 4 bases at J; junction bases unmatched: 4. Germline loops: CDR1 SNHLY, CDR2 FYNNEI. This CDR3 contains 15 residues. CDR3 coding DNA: TGTGCCAGCAGTGAAGGGGCAGGGGGATACAATGAGCAGTTCTTC. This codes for CASSEGAGGYNEQFF.

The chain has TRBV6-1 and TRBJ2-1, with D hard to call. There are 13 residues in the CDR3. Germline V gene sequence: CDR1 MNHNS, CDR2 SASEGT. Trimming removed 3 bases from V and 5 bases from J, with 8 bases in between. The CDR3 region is CASSDLGHNEQFF. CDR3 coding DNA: TGTGCCAGCAGTGACCTGGGCCACAATGAGCAGTTCTTC.

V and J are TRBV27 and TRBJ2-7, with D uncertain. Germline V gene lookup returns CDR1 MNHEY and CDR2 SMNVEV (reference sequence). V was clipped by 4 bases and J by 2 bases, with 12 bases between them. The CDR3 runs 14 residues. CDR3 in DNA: TGTGCCAGCAGTTGGGCAGGCAATACCTACGAGCAGTACTTC. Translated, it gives CASSWAGNTYEQYF.

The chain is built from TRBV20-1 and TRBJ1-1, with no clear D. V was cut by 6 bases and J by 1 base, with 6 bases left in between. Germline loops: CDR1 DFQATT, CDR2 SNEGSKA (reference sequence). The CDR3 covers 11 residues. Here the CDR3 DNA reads TGCAGTGCCCGACAGAACACTGAAGCTTTCTTT. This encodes CSARQNTEAFF.

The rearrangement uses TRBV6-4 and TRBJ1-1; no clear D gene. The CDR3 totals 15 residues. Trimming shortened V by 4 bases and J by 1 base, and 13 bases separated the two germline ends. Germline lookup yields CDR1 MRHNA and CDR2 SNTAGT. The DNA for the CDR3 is TGTGCCAGCAGTGCGGAGGGCATACCGAACACTGAAGCTTTCTTT. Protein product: CASSAEGIPNTEAFF.

CDR3 sequence reads: CASNLDSPEQYF. DNA for the CDR3: TGTGCCAGCAACTTAGACAGCCCCGAGCAGTACTTC. The genes are TRBV2 and TRBJ2-7, with D tentatively TRBD1 (5 bases). Germline CDR1 is SNHLY and CDR2 is FYNNEI. This CDR3 region has 12 residues. Between the trimmed V and J ends, which lost 7 bases and 6 bases, there was a span of 13 bases. The full variable domain, its missing parts supplied by reference TRBV2 and TRBJ2-7, is EPEVTQTPSHQVTQMGQEVILRCVPISNHLYFYWYRQILGQKVEFLVSFYNNEISEKSEIFDDQFSVERPDGSNFTLKIRSTKLEDSAMYFCASNLDSPEQYFGPGTRLTVT.

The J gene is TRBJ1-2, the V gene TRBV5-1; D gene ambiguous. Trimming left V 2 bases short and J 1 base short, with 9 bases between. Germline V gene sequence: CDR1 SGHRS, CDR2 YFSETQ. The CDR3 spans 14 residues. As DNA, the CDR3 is TGCGCCAGCAGCTTTGACGGACTTAACTATGGCTACACCTTC. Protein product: CASSFDGLNYGYTF.

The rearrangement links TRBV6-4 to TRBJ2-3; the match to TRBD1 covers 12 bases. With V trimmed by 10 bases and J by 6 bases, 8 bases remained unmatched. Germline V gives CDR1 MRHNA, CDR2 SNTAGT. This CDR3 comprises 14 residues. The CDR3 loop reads CAKIRDRGLDTQYF. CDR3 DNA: TGTGCCAAAATCCGGGACAGGGGGCTTGATACGCAGTATTTT.

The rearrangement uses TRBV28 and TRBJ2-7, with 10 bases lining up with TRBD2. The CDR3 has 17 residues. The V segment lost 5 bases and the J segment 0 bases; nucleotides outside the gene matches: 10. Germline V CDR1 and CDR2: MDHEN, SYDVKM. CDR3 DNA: TGTGCCAGCAGTACCATTCGGACTAGCGGCCCCTCCTACGAGCAGTACTTC. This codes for CASSTIRTSGPSYEQYF.